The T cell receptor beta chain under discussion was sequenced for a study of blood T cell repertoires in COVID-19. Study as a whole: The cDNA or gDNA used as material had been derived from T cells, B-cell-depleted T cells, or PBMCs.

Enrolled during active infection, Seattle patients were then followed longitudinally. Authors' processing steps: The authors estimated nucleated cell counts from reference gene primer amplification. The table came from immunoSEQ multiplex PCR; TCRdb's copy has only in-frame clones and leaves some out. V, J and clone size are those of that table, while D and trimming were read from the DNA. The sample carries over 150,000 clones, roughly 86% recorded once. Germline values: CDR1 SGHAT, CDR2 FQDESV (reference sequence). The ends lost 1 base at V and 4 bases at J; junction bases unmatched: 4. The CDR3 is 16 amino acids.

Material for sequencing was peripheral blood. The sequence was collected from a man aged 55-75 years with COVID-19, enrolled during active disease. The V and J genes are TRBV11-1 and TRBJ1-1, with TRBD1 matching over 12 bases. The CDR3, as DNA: TGTGCCAGCAGCTTAGGGGGACAGGGGGCCATCACTGAAGCTTTCTTT. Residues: CASSLGGQGAITEAFF.